This TCR beta chain was sequenced during a study of T-cell reconstitution after alpha-beta-depleted transplantation in children. This clonotype was seen once. The antigen remains unidentified. Per the germline V gene, CDR1 is SGHTA and CDR2 is FQGNSA. The CDR3 consists of 15 residues. Deletions cut 5 bases from V and 4 bases from J, with 18 bases between. Using unique molecular identifiers, the investigators prepared the TCRbeta library. TCRdb re-analysed the PCR reads in MiXCR, keeping a single row per CDR3 protein. The sample contains about 870,000 distinct CDR3 sequences, approximately 15% of which appear only once. Findings of the study overall: There were reportedly several hundred expanded graft clones from which alpha-beta T cells came about two months after transplant. Surviving thymic progenitors and recipient T cells were the source of high TCRbeta diversity at day 60 in some patients. A year had passed since transplant, and T-cell counts and diversity by then came mostly from newly produced T cells.

The chain uses TRBV7-2 and TRBJ2-7; no clear D gene. This sequence originates from a male patient aged 10 to 17 who had a stem cell transplant for acute lymphoblastic leukemia, so the T cells may come from the graft donor. Source: PBMCs, mostly from graft donor cells, taken 360 days after TCRalphabeta/CD19-depleted stem cell transplant. This CDR3 is CASSGIHKARYEQYF. CDR3 DNA sequence: TGTGCCAGCAGCGGGATCCACAAAGCCCGTTACGAGCAGTACTTC. The entire variable domain, with the rest obtained from reference TRBV7-2 and TRBJ2-7, is as follows: GAGVSQSPSNKVTEKGKDVELRCDPISGHTALYWYRQSLGQGLEFLIYFQGNSAPDKSGLPSDRFSAERTGGSVSTLTIQRTQQEDSAVYLCASSGIHKARYEQYFGPGTRLTVT.